This T cell receptor beta chain was profiled in a study of blood T cell repertoires in COVID-19. Whole-study context: Acute-phase and convalescent COVID-19 samples originated in the United States, Italy and Spain. From T cells, B-cell-depleted T cells, or PBMCs came the material, which was cDNA or gDNA.

In the study's own analysis: From reference gene primer amplification, estimates of nucleated cell counts were derived. Produced via immunoSEQ multiplex PCR; TCRdb's table is partial and in-frame only. The D gene and trimming were derived from the DNA, and the V and J assignments and clone size from that table. Among under 250,000 clones listed, about 90% were seen once. The CDR3 runs to 15 residues. V lost 2 bases, J lost 1 base, and 4 bases stayed unmatched. Germline CDR1 and CDR2: SGHRS and YFSETQ. The source of this sequence is a young man with active or convalescent COVID-19. Material: peripheral blood. This chain uses TRBV5-1 with TRBJ2-7; 9 bases line up with TRBD1. The CDR3 DNA is TGCGCCAGCAGCTTATCCGGGACAGGGTCCTACGAGCAGTACTTC. Translated: CASSLSGTGSYEQYF.